The clone carrying this T cell receptor (beta chain) appeared a few times. The germline V gene encodes CDR1 SGHTA and CDR2 FQGNSA. The CDR3 has 15 amino acids. V lost 2 bases and J 8 bases, leaving 18 bases between the germline ends. The data derive from a study of T cells in Graves' hyperthyroidism and ophthalmopathy. Amplification of TCR beta CDR3 regions was performed using RNA transcripts as template. TCR CDR3 underwent first-round RT-PCR with the HTBI primer set. TCRdb passed the multiplex PCR reads through MiXCR, listing each CDR3 protein once. The sample carries 700,000 to 950,000 distinct CDR3 sequences, about a third recorded once.

The chain carries TRBV7-2 and TRBJ1-2, with D perhaps matching TRBD1 (6 bases). The sequenced sample consisted of blood. The TCR was taken from a woman aged 40 to 55 with Graves' hyperthyroidism. CDR3 coding DNA: TGTGCCAGCAGCTTATCATCCGGGGGCCTAGAAGGCTACACCTTC. Its translation: CASSLSSGGLEGYTF. The whole variable domain, filled in from reference TRBV7-2 and TRBJ1-2, reads GAGVSQSPSNKVTEKGKDVELRCDPISGHTALYWYRQSLGQGLEFLIYFQGNSAPDKSGLPSDRFSAERTGGSVSTLTIQRTQQEDSAVYLCASSLSSGGLEGYTFGSGTRLTVV.